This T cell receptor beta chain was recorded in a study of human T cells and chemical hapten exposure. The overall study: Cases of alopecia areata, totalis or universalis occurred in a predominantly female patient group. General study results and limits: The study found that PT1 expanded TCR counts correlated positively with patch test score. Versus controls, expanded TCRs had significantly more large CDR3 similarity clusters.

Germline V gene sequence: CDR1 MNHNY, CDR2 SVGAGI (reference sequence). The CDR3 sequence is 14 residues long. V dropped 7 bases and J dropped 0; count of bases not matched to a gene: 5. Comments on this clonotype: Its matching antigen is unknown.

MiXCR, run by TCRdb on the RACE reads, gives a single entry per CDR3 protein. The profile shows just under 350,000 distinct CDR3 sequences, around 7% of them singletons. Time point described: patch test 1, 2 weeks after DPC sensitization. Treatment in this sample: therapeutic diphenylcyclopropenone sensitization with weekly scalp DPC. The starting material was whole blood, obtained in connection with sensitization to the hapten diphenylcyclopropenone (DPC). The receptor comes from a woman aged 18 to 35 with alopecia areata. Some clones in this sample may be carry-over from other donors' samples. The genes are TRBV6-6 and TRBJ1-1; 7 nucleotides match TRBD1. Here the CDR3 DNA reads TGTGCCAGCATAAGGGGGCTTGTGAACACTGAAGCTTTCTTT. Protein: CASIRGLVNTEAFF.